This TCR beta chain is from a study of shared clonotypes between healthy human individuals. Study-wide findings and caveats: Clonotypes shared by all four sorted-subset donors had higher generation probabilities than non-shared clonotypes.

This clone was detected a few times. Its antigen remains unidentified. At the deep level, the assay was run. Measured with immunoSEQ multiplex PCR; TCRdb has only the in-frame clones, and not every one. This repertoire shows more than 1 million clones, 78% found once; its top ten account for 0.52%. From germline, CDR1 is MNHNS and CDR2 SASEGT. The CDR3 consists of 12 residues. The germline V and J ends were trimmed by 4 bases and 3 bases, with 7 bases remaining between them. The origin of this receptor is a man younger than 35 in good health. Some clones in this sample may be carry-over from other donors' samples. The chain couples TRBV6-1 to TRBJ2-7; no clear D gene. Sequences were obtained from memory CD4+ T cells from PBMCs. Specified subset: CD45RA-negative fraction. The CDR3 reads CASSALLYEQYF. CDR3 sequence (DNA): TGTGCCAGCAGTGCACTCCTCTACGAGCAGTACTTC.